This TCR beta chain stems from a study of vaccination effects on CD4 cells after COVID-19. This clone showed up just once. What it recognizes is unknown. The data were produced by immunoSEQ multiplex PCR, yet TCRdb's version contains in-frame clones alone and is incomplete. The table records 25,000 to 35,000 clones, approximately 72% of them present only once. Prior to sequencing, the ViraFEST assay stimulated PBMC with viral peptide pools, which expanded the antigen-specific CD4+ T cells. Upon completion of 10 to 11 days in culture, CD4+ T cells were isolated. Having tested negative for nucleocapsid antibodies, the vaccine recipients showed no prior SARS-CoV-2 infection. It was with about 10 IU/ml IL-2 and around 10 ug/ml peptides that 1.5 million to 2.5 million PBMC per well were cultured. Each culture had half its medium swapped for IL-2 medium on days 3 and 7. The study's findings and limits: Relatively few convalescent patients took part in the study, which had no early post-infection timepoints. Vaccine- and infection-induced clones showed marked clonal contraction late following vaccination.

The CDR3 loop spans 14 amino acids. The V gene's germline CDR1 is LGHDT and CDR2 YNNKEL (reference sequence). V was pared by 4 bases and J by 3 bases, with 5 bases of the junction left unmatched. Specimen: CD4+ T cells from PBMCs cultured with SARS-CoV-2 spike peptides, collected before COVID-19 vaccination. The chain is built from TRBV3-1 (or the pseudogene TRBV3-2) and TRBJ1-1, with TRBD1 matching over 7 bases. This TCR derives from a human donor who received a COVID-19 vaccine. CDR3 nucleotide sequence: TGTGCCAGCAGCCCGCCTACAGGGGACACTGAAGCTTTCTTT. It translates to CASSPPTGDTEAFF.